This passage covers 6 T cell receptor beta chains from one sample sequenced in a study of graft-versus-host responses after intestinal transplantation. Produced via immunoSEQ multiplex PCR; TCRdb's table is partial and in-frame only. The data hold roughly 92,000 clones, with roughly nine tenths observed a single time. No antigen is known for these receptors. Sequencing used unstimulated CD4+ T cells sorted from spleen or lymph node cells, obtained before transplant. The receptors stem from a human donor who was the organ donor for an intestinal transplant.

The chain is built from TRBV5-1 and TRBJ2-3, with D possibly TRBD2 on 5 matching bases. Trimming took 4 bases from V and 4 from J, leaving 10 bases between them. This CDR3 is 13 amino acids long. The germline V gene has CDR1 SGHRS and CDR2 YFSETQ. DNA for the CDR3: TGCGCCAGCAGCCCGGACTTCCCAGATACGCAGTATTTT. Translated, it gives CASSPDFPDTQYF. Full variable domain (outside the CDR3, taken from reference TRBV5-1 and TRBJ2-3): KAGVTQTPRYLIKTRGQQVTLSCSPISGHRSVSWYQQTPGQGLQFLFEYFSETQRNKGNFPGRFSGRQFSNSRSEMNVSTLELGDSALYLCASSPDFPDTQYFGPGTRLTVL.

This chain uses TRBV7-2 with TRBJ2-7; 7 nucleotides agree with TRBD2. The CDR3 totals 15 residues. V shed 5 bases, J shed 5 bases, and the junction held 12 bases outside the gene matches. Per the germline V gene, CDR1 is SGHTA and CDR2 is FQGNSA. CDR3 DNA sequence: TGTGCCAGCAGCACAGCTAGCGGACCGACCCACGAGCAGTACTTC. As protein: CASSTASGPTHEQYF.

The chain carries TRBV19 and TRBJ1-5, with 7 nucleotides matching TRBD1. This CDR3 is built from 13 residues. Per germline, CDR1 LNHDA and CDR2 SQIVND (reference sequence). After removal of 7 bases from V and 7 bases from J, the junction contained 7 bases not matched to a gene. The CDR3 sequence: CASTRQGGQPQHF. The CDR3 coding sequence is TGTGCCAGTACAAGACAGGGCGGACAGCCCCAGCATTTT.

The V gene is TRBV5-1, the J gene TRBJ2-7; maybe TRBD2 (5 bases). The length of the CDR3 is 17 residues. Germline V lookup: CDR1 SGHRS, CDR2 YFSETQ. The V end lost 2 bases, the J end lost 4 bases, and 22 bases lay between the germline ends. The CDR3 nucleotides are TGCGCCAGCAGCTTCTTGGGCGGAGGCGGAAATAGGTACGAGCAGTACTTC. Amino acid sequence: CASSFLGGGGNRYEQYF.

This sequence joins TRBV5-1 and TRBJ2-5, with D perhaps TRBD2 (5 bases). The CDR3 sequence is 13 residues long. Germline values: CDR1 SGHRS, CDR2 YFSETQ. Trimming removed 2 bases from V and 1 base from J, with 6 bases in between. This chain's CDR3 is CASSLAVQETQYF. In nucleotides, the CDR3 is TGCGCCAGCAGCTTAGCGGTCCAAGAGACCCAGTACTTC.

Details on this clone: Other DNA sequences in this specimen translate into the identical CDR3. The rearrangement joins TRBV9 to TRBJ2-1, with 13 bases aligning to TRBD2. Germline V gene sequence: CDR1 SGDLS, CDR2 YYNGEE. V dropped 0 bases and J dropped 5; count of bases not matched to a gene: 2. The CDR3 sequence is 16 residues long. The CDR3 DNA follows: TGTGCCAGCAGCGTAGTAGGACTAGCGGGGGACAATGAGCAGTTCTTC. Translating gives CASSVVGLAGDNEQFF.